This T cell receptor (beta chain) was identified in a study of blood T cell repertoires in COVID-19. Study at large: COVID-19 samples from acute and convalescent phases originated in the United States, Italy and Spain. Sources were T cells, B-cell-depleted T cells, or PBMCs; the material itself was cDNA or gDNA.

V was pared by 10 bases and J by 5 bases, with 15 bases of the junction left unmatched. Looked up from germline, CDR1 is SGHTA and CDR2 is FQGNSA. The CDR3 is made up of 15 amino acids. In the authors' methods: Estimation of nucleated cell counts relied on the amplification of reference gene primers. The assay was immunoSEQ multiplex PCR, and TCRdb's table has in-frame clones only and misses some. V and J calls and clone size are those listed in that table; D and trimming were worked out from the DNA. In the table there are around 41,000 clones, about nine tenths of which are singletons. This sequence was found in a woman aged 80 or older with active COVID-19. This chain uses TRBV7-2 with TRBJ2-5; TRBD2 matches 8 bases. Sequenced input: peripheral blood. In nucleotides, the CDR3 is TGTGCCACCGGGGAGCGGGGGTGGTGGTTGGAGACCCAGTACTTC. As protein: CATGERGWWLETQYF.